This paragraph covers one T cell receptor beta chain sequence. The data derive from a study of control samples from healthy donors and cancer patients. TCRdb's table, derived via immunoSEQ multiplex PCR, lists solely in-frame clones and lacks some. The sample lists about 130,000 clones, more than 80% occurring once. The germline V and J ends were trimmed by 4 bases and 2 bases, with 12 bases remaining between them. The germline V gene has CDR1 SGHRS and CDR2 YFSETQ. The CDR3 covers 14 residues. Sequencing used blood. The chain uses TRBV5-1 and TRBJ1-1; D gene unclear. This receptor was identified in a man aged 35-49 years in good health. Here the CDR3 reads CASSLQELNTEAFF. For the CDR3, the DNA is TGCGCCAGCAGCCTCCAGGAGCTCAACACTGAAGCTTTCTTT.